The 20 T cell receptor beta chains below come from one sample, sequenced in a study of shared clonotypes between healthy human individuals. The protocol was immunoSEQ multiplex PCR, while the TCRdb copy is restricted to in-frame clones and leaves out a portion. This sample has roughly 650,000 clones, with roughly 97% found just once. Sequenced: naive CD4+ T cells sorted from blood. This sample's subset: CD45RA+ positively selected. The receptors were sampled from a woman aged 25 to 39 in good health.

The rearrangement uses TRBV19 and TRBJ2-2; perhaps D is TRBD1 or TRBD2 (6 bases each). Germline V lookup: CDR1 LNHDA, CDR2 SQIVND (reference sequence). The CDR3 covers 16 residues. The germline V and J ends were trimmed by 7 bases and 3 bases, with 18 bases remaining between them. The CDR3 DNA sequence: TGTGCCAGTACCCCCAGAGGGGGGCGGGACACCGGGGAGCTGTTTTTT. This gives the protein CASTPRGGRDTGELFF.

The chain employs TRBV4-1 and TRBJ2-1; 8 bases match TRBD2. V was clipped by 1 base and J by 5 bases; unmatched bases: 16. The CDR3 is made up of 19 amino acids. The germline CDR1 and CDR2 sequences are MGHRA and YSYEKL. The CDR3 loop reads CASSQVVSRIGLADNEQFF. The CDR3 nucleotides are TGCGCCAGCAGCCAAGTAGTGTCGAGGATAGGACTAGCAGACAATGAGCAGTTCTTC.

The rearrangement links TRBV18 to TRBJ1-1; 9 bases are shared with TRBD1. V gave up 6 bases and J gave up 5 bases; unmatched junction bases: 4. Germline CDR1 is KGHSH and CDR2 is LQKENI. The CDR3 extends over 13 amino acids. CDR3: CASSETGGTEAFF. CDR3 sequence (DNA): TGTGCCAGCTCCGAGACAGGGGGTACTGAAGCTTTCTTT.

The V and J genes are TRBV18 and TRBJ2-7; TRBD1 matches at 7 bases. The length of the CDR3 is 16 residues. With V trimmed by 3 bases and J by 2 bases, 10 bases remained unmatched. Germline values: CDR1 KGHSH, CDR2 LQKENI. CDR3 sequence reads: CASSPLTGQFTYEQYF. CDR3 nucleotides: TGTGCCAGCTCACCTTTGACAGGGCAGTTTACCTACGAGCAGTACTTC.

The J gene is TRBJ2-4, the V gene TRBV7-9; D tentatively fits TRBD1 or TRBD2 (5 bases each). V was clipped by 3 bases and J by 6 bases, with 27 bases between them. CDR3 length: 19 residues. CDR1 SEHNR and CDR2 FQNEAQ come from the germline V gene (reference sequence). The DNA of the CDR3 is TGTGCCAGCAGCTTTCCTCGGGGCGGACAATCCCCCTGGGGAAACATTCAGTACTTC. It codes for CASSFPRGGQSPWGNIQYF. Looking up the rest from reference TRBV7-9 and TRBJ2-4 gives the full variable domain: DTGVSQNPRHKITKRGQNVTFRCDPISEHNRLYWYRQTLGQGPEFLTYFQNEAQLEKSRLLSDRFSAERPKGSFSTLEIQRTEQGDSAMYLCASSFPRGGQSPWGNIQYFGAGTRLSVL.

This rearrangement joins TRBV6-6 to TRBJ2-7, with D perhaps TRBD1 (6 bases). V shed 6 bases and J shed 6 bases, with 12 bases lying between them. CDR3 size: 12 residues. Per the germline V gene, CDR1 is MNHNY and CDR2 is SVGAGI (reference sequence). This chain's CDR3 is CASSREQGEQYF. For the CDR3, the DNA is TGTGCCAGCAGCCGCGAACAGGGCGAGCAGTACTTC.

V is TRBV7-9 and J is TRBJ2-7; 13 nucleotides match TRBD2. CDR3 length: 17 amino acids. V lost 4 bases, J lost 4 bases, and 10 bases stayed unmatched. Germline lookup yields CDR1 SEHNR and CDR2 FQNEAQ (reference sequence). The CDR3: CASSSRGLAGDFYEQYF. Here the CDR3 DNA reads TGTGCCAGCAGCTCCCGAGGACTAGCGGGAGACTTTTACGAGCAGTACTTC.

J is TRBJ2-7 and V is TRBV5-1; D uncertain. The CDR3 is 11 residues long. Germline loops: CDR1 SGHRS, CDR2 YFSETQ. Trimming left V 0 bases short and J 11 bases short, with 9 bases between. CDR3 sequence (DNA): TGCGCCAGCAGCTTGGACCGGCAGGAGTACTTC. Residues: CASSLDRQEYF.

V usage is TRBV7-3 and J usage is TRBJ1-2; 7 bases align to TRBD1. The germline V gene has CDR1 SGHTA and CDR2 FQGTGA. The CDR3 extends over 16 amino acids. J lost 1 base, V lost 5 bases, and 10 bases had no gene match. CDR3 sequence: CASSLPGTAFNYGYTF. The CDR3 DNA follows: TGTGCCAGCAGCCTTCCAGGGACAGCCTTTAACTATGGCTACACCTTC.

This chain uses TRBV4-1 with TRBJ2-4, with TRBD2 matching 8 bases. Germline V gives CDR1 MGHRA, CDR2 YSYEKL. After removal of 3 bases from V and 6 bases from J, the junction contained 10 bases not matched to a gene. CDR3 length: 16 amino acids. CDR3 sequence: CASSQAAGVALNIQYF. In nucleotides, the CDR3 is TGCGCCAGCAGCCAGGCAGCGGGAGTGGCTCTAAACATTCAGTACTTC.

The chain joins TRBV10-3 to TRBJ1-4; weak D call: TRBD1 (5 bases). This CDR3 comprises 13 residues. Trimming cost V 7 bases and J 3 bases, with 9 bases left between them. CDR1 and CDR2 (germline): ENHRY, SYGVKD. The CDR3 loop is CAIMRQPNEKLFF. Written as DNA, the CDR3 is TGTGCCATCATGCGACAGCCTAATGAAAAACTGTTTTTT.

CDR3 DNA sequence: TGTGCCAGCAGCCGGGGGGGACAGGGGGCCAGCTCCTACAATGAGCAGTTCTTC. Protein: CASSRGGQGASSYNEQFF. The V gene is TRBV7-2, the J gene TRBJ2-1; 12 bases match TRBD1. The CDR3 covers 18 residues. Looked up from germline, CDR1 is SGHTA and CDR2 is FQGNSA. V dropped 5 bases and J dropped 0; count of bases not matched to a gene: 8.

This chain links TRBV7-2 with TRBJ1-1; D is possibly TRBD1 (5 bases). Germline CDR1 is SGHTA and CDR2 is FQGNSA. Trimming pared 6 bases from V and 0 bases from J, leaving 14 bases between. The CDR3 spans 15 residues. CDR3 sequence reads: CASRENTDMNTEAFF. CDR3 bases: TGTGCCAGCAGGGAGAACACGGACATGAACACTGAAGCTTTCTTT.

DNA of the CDR3: TGTGCCAGCAGTGGAGGACAGGGTGGAAACACCATATATTTT. Translated: CASSGGQGGNTIYF. This chain joins TRBV6-1 and TRBJ1-3; the match to TRBD1 covers 8 bases. The germline CDR1 and CDR2 sequences are MNHNS and SASEGT. The V and J ends lost 4 bases and 3 bases, in that order; junction bases with no gene match: 2. The CDR3 totals 14 residues.

As DNA, the CDR3 is TGTGCCAGCACCCCAGGGGCTTGGGGAGAGCAGTACTTC. Translated: CASTPGAWGEQYF. This chain joins TRBV28 and TRBJ2-7; possible D gene TRBD1, 6 bases. This CDR3 comprises 13 residues. Per germline, CDR1 MDHEN and CDR2 SYDVKM. Trimming took off 7 bases at V and 7 bases at J, with 17 bases between the two ends.

The V and J genes are TRBV28 and TRBJ1-2, with TRBD1 as a possible D gene (5 bases). This CDR3 contains 16 residues. In germline, CDR1 is MDHEN, CDR2 SYDVKM. The V gene lost 2 bases and the J gene lost 8 bases, with 21 bases spanning the gap. Here the CDR3 DNA reads TGTGCCAGCAGTTTAGGTGGGCAGATGGGGGGAAGAGGCTACACCTTC. Translating it yields CASSLGGQMGGRGYTF.

The CDR3 reads CASSLGGRFMDTQYF. CDR3 nucleotides: TGTGCCAGCAGCTTGGGGGGGAGGTTCATGGATACGCAGTATTTT. The chain couples TRBV5-4 to TRBJ2-3, with D perhaps TRBD2 (6 bases). The CDR3 runs to 15 residues. CDR1 is SGHNT and CDR2 is YYREEE in the germline V gene (reference sequence). Between the trimmed V and J ends, which lost 0 bases and 6 bases, there was a span of 14 bases.

The sample holds one count of this clone. The chain joins TRBV15 to TRBJ2-1; 10 nucleotides line up with TRBD2. V gave up 1 base and J gave up 4 bases; unmatched junction bases: 1. The CDR3 loop spans 15 amino acids. Germline V gives CDR1 LNHNV, CDR2 YYDKDF (reference sequence). The CDR3 spells CATSRGTSGYNEQFF. In nucleotides, the CDR3 is TGTGCCACCAGCAGAGGGACTAGCGGATACAATGAGCAGTTCTTC. The variable domain in full, with the rest retrieved from reference TRBV15 and TRBJ2-1, is DAMVIQNPRYQVTQFGKPVTLSCSQTLNHNVMYWYQQKSSQAPKLLFHYYDKDFNNEADTPDNFQSRRPNTSFCFLDIRSPGLGDTAMYLCATSRGTSGYNEQFFGPGTRLTVL.

The rearrangement uses TRBV11-2 and TRBJ1-1, with no clear D. The CDR3 is 17 residues long. Germline V gene lookup returns CDR1 SGHAT and CDR2 FQNNGV. V lost 0 bases, J lost 4 bases, and 18 bases lay in between. This CDR3 reads CASSLDLGIRVSTEAFF. DNA of the CDR3: TGTGCCAGCAGCTTAGACTTGGGGATTCGAGTGAGCACTGAAGCTTTCTTT.

The chain couples TRBV11-3 to TRBJ2-7; the D gene is possibly TRBD1 (6 bases). This CDR3 has 13 residues. Trimming took off 3 bases at V and 5 bases at J, with 11 bases between the two ends. CDR1 SGHNT and CDR2 YENEEA come from the germline V gene. CDR3 DNA sequence: TGTGCCAGCAGCTTTCAGGGGTCGAACGAGCAGTACTTC. The encoded protein is CASSFQGSNEQYF. The full variable domain, rest sourced from reference TRBV11-3 and TRBJ2-7, is EAGVVQSPRYKIIEKKQPVAFWCNPISGHNTLYWYLQNLGQGPELLIRYENEEAVDDSQLPKDRFSAERLKGVDSTLKIQPAELGDSAVYLCASSFQGSNEQYFGPGTRLTVT.